One sample yielded the 13 T cell receptor beta chains listed below, sequenced in a study of shared clonotypes between healthy human individuals. Libraries were prepared by immunoSEQ multiplex PCR; TCRdb keeps only in-frame clonotypes and omits some of them. Among roughly 2.6 million clones listed, more than 80% were seen once. Sequenced material: naive CD4+ T cells sorted from blood. Subset: CD45RA+ positively selected. These receptor sequences come from a man aged 18 to 29 in good health.

In this sample, this clone turned up once. This chain joins TRBV5-6 and TRBJ2-3; 7 bases match TRBD1. The V gene's germline CDR1 is SGHDT and CDR2 YYEEEE. The CDR3 sequence is 14 residues long. V shed 6 bases and J 2 bases; nucleotides not matched to a gene: 6. CDR3 DNA: TGTGCCAGCACAGGGACAGTACTCACAGATACGCAGTATTTT. Translated, it gives CASTGTVLTDTQYF.

J is TRBJ1-1 and V is TRBV7-9; the D is unclear. Germline V gene lookup returns CDR1 SEHNR and CDR2 FQNEAQ (reference sequence). V gave up 2 bases and J gave up 6 bases, with 7 bases separating them. The CDR3 is 12 amino acids. CDR3 region: CASSLTSPEAFF. The CDR3 region has the DNA TGTGCCAGCAGCTTAACCAGTCCTGAAGCTTTCTTT.

The genes are TRBV18 and TRBJ1-1; possible D gene TRBD1, 5 bases. V was trimmed by 5 bases and J by 1 base, leaving 23 bases between them. The CDR3 extends over 18 amino acids. Germline CDR1 and CDR2: KGHSH and LQKENI. The CDR3 bases are TGTGCCAGCTCAGCAATCGGGGCACTGGGTTCGGGGAACACTGAAGCTTTCTTT. Translation gives CASSAIGALGSGNTEAFF.

The CDR3 region has the DNA TGTGCCTGGAGTGTCGACAGGGAGCACAATGAGCAGTTCTTC. It codes for CAWSVDREHNEQFF. The chain links TRBV30 to TRBJ2-1, with 7 bases aligning to TRBD1. CDR3 size: 14 residues. J lost 5 bases, V lost 0 bases, and 4 bases had no gene match. CDR1 is GTSNPN and CDR2 is SVGIG in the germline V gene (reference sequence).

Here the CDR3 reads CASSLTGGPDQPQHF. CDR3 coding DNA: TGTGCCAGCAGCTTGACGGGGGGCCCAGATCAGCCCCAGCATTTT. The gene calls are TRBV5-5 and TRBJ1-5; D perhaps matches TRBD1 (6 bases). The CDR3 spans 15 residues. V lost 1 base and J lost 5, with 13 bases in between. Germline V lookup: CDR1 SGHKS, CDR2 YYEKEE (reference sequence).

The rearrangement joins TRBV19 to TRBJ2-7; 8 positions match TRBD1. The CDR3 runs 14 residues. Germline V gene lookup returns CDR1 LNHDA and CDR2 SQIVND (reference sequence). V gave up 5 bases and J gave up 5 bases; unmatched junction bases: 8. CDR3 region: CASSLRTGLDEQYF. CDR3 nucleotide sequence: TGTGCCAGTAGTCTACGGACAGGGCTCGACGAGCAGTACTTC.

The J gene is TRBJ2-1, the V gene TRBV7-2; the D is unclear. Trimming took off 7 bases at V and 7 bases at J, with 17 bases between the two ends. Germline lookup yields CDR1 SGHTA and CDR2 FQGNSA. The CDR3 extends over 14 amino acids. In DNA form, the CDR3 reads TGTGCCAGCACCCCGCAAAGGGCTTCGAATGAGCAGTTCTTC. It codes for CASTPQRASNEQFF.

The V call is TRBV28, the J call TRBJ1-2; maybe TRBD1 (5 bases). Germline CDR1 reads MDHEN; CDR2 reads SYDVKM. This CDR3 region has 13 residues. V lost 4 bases and J 1 base, leaving 7 bases between the germline ends. DNA for the CDR3: TGTGCCAGCAGTTGGGGGAATAACTATGGCTACACCTTC. This encodes CASSWGNNYGYTF.

In DNA form, the CDR3 reads TGTGCCAGCAGCCGAGACAGGTTTGAAAAACTGTTTTTT. Its translation is CASSRDRFEKLFF. The chain combines TRBV14 with TRBJ1-4; D possibly corresponds to TRBD1 (6 bases). The CDR3 runs to 13 residues. V lost 4 bases and J 7 bases, leaving 10 bases between the germline ends. Looked up from germline, CDR1 is SGHDN and CDR2 is FVKESK.

In this sample, this clone turned up once. The chain links TRBV6-1 to TRBJ2-3; no firm D call. With 0 bases removed from V and 9 bases from J, the gap between germline ends came to 10 bases. The germline gives CDR1 MNHNS, CDR2 SASEGT. The CDR3 spans 13 residues. The CDR3 coding sequence is TGTGCCAGCAGTGAAGCGATCCCTGTAACGCAGTATTTT. Protein: CASSEAIPVTQYF.

The chain links TRBV10-3 to TRBJ1-2, with a tentative D call TRBD1 (5 bases). This CDR3 has 16 amino acids. CDR1 is ENHRY and CDR2 is SYGVKD in the germline V gene. Between the trimmed V and J ends, which lost 7 bases and 7 bases, there was a span of 25 bases. The CDR3: CAINAVVGRDSSGYTF. The CDR3, as DNA: TGTGCCATCAATGCGGTAGTCGGGAGAGACAGTAGTGGCTACACCTTC.

This clone came up once. The chain recombines TRBV6-1 with TRBJ2-5; D might be TRBD2 (6 bases). From germline, CDR1 is MNHNS and CDR2 SASEGT. CDR3 size: 14 residues. V shed 6 bases and J shed 5 bases, with 16 bases lying between them. The CDR3 is CASSTGTLSETQYF. CDR3 DNA: TGTGCCAGCAGCACGGGGACTCTTTCGGAGACCCAGTACTTC.

The CDR3 region is CASSLMNNGASPLHF. The CDR3 bases are TGTGCCAGCAGCTTAATGAACAATGGCGCTTCACCCCTCCACTTT. This chain uses TRBV5-8 with TRBJ1-6, with D unclear. The CDR3 loop spans 15 amino acids. From germline, CDR1 is SGHTS and CDR2 YDEGEE. The V end lost 2 bases, the J end lost 9 bases, and 15 bases lay between the germline ends.